The present T cell receptor beta chain was sequenced within a study of vaccination and CD4 T cells after COVID-19. Overall study context: Cells were stimulated with overlapping spike peptides from SARS-CoV-2, HCoV-NL63, HCoV-OC43 and HCoV-229E.

The V gene's germline CDR1 is MDHEN and CDR2 SYDVKM. Trimming left V 5 bases short and J 2 bases short, with 18 bases between. CDR3 length: 16 amino acids. Comment on this clonotype: Its antigen is not identified.

Researchers used the Oncomine TCR Beta short-read assay to sequence DNA from cultured CD4+ T cells. TCRdb re-called the PCR reads through MiXCR, storing one row per CDR3 protein. Of about 16,000 distinct CDR3 sequences listed, approximately 44% are singletons. Treatment meaning: roughly ten-day PBMC culture with coronavirus spike peptide pools or control peptides (ViraFEST assay). Sample: CD4+ T cells from blood, cultured in vitro, taken after SARS-CoV-2 vaccination. The receptor was derived from a human donor who had recovered from COVID-19. This rearrangement joins TRBV28 to TRBJ1-1, with D tentatively TRBD1 (5 bases). The CDR3 spells CASSTEGRLLNTEAFF. CDR3 nucleotide sequence: TGTGCCAGCAGTACCGAGGGACGGCTCCTAAACACTGAAGCTTTCTTT.